Listed below are T cell receptor beta chains from one sample, sequenced in a study of OX40 agonist ivuxolimab in advanced cancers. Method: immunoSEQ multiplex PCR; TCRdb's copy keeps in-frame clones and lacks some. The table has some 69,000 clones, roughly 90% seen once. The specimen comprised CD4+ or CD8+ T cells sorted from blood, sampled in a trial of the OX40 agonist ivuxolimab. The receptors originated from an adult with an advanced solid tumor such as melanoma, head and neck, liver or kidney cancer. Each CDR3 is given with its conserved first and last residue. D genes are given only for firm matches. Where a row states a size, it is once, few, many or the class of an expanded clone; other rows omit it.

CDR3 protein: CASSFREGYEQYF; CDR3 DNA: TGTGCCAGCAGTTTTAGGGAAGGCTACGAGCAGTACTTC; D gene: .; V gene: TRBV27; clone size: .; J gene: TRBJ2-7
CDR3 protein: CASSMRGAGFQPRHF; CDR3 DNA: TGTGCCAGCAGCATGAGGGGCGCTGGGTTTCAGCCCCGGCATTTT; D gene: .; V gene: TRBV28; clone size: once; J gene: TRBJ1-5
CDR3 protein: CASSEASVGGNTEAFF; CDR3 DNA: TGTGCCAGCAGTGAAGCTTCCGTGGGAGGGAACACTGAAGCTTTCTTT; D gene: .; V gene: TRBV6-1; clone size: .; J gene: TRBJ1-1
CDR3 protein: CASSAGGSNTGELFF; CDR3 DNA: TGTGCCAGCAGTGCTGGAGGGTCGAACACCGGGGAGCTGTTTTTT; D gene: .; V gene: TRBV28; clone size: few; J gene: TRBJ2-2
CDR3 protein: CASSTGPLSNQPQHF; CDR3 DNA: TGTGCCAGCTCAACCGGGCCCCTTAGCAATCAGCCCCAACATTTT; D gene: .; V gene: TRBV18; clone size: .; J gene: TRBJ1-5
CDR3 protein: CASSQVLQAGRAFF; CDR3 DNA: TGCGCCAGCAGCCAAGTCCTCCAAGCAGGGCGAGCTTTCTTT; D gene: .; V gene: TRBV4-1; clone size: .; J gene: TRBJ1-1
CDR3 protein: CASRFSGAQMTEAFF; CDR3 DNA: TGTGCCAGCAGGTTTTCAGGGGCGCAAATGACTGAAGCTTTCTTT; D gene: .; V gene: TRBV5-6; clone size: .; J gene: TRBJ1-1
CDR3 protein: CASSLGPGQPNEKLFF; CDR3 DNA: TGTGCCAGCAGTTTGGGACCCGGGCAACCTAATGAAAAACTGTTTTTT; D gene: .; V gene: TRBV28; clone size: .; J gene: TRBJ1-4
CDR3 protein: CASSFERNYGYTF; CDR3 DNA: TGCGCCAGCAGCTTCGAGCGTAACTATGGCTACACCTTC; D gene: .; V gene: TRBV5-1; clone size: .; J gene: TRBJ1-2
CDR3 protein: CASSTGGSSYNEQFF; CDR3 DNA: TGTGCCTCCTCGACCGGCGGGAGCTCCTACAATGAGCAGTTCTTC; D gene: TRBD2; V gene: TRBV19; clone size: .; J gene: TRBJ2-1
CDR3 protein: CASSLAGAIAVDEQFF; CDR3 DNA: TGCGCCAGCAGCTTGGCAGGGGCGATAGCTGTAGATGAGCAGTTCTTC; D gene: .; V gene: TRBV5-1; clone size: .; J gene: TRBJ2-1
CDR3 protein: CASSLGDRGHNEQFF; CDR3 DNA: TGCGCCAGCAGCTTGGGGGACAGGGGTCACAATGAGCAGTTCTTC; D gene: TRBD1; V gene: TRBV5-1; clone size: .; J gene: TRBJ2-1
CDR3 protein: CASSLDRVSYTF; CDR3 DNA: TGTGCCAGCAGCTTAGACAGGGTTAGCTACACCTTC; D gene: .; V gene: TRBV7-2; clone size: .; J gene: TRBJ1-2
CDR3 protein: CASSSRDIITEAFF; CDR3 DNA: TGTGCCAGCAGCTCACGGGACATCATCACTGAAGCTTTCTTT; D gene: .; V gene: TRBV7-9; clone size: .; J gene: TRBJ1-1
CDR3 protein: CASSYRKGPYSNQPQHF; CDR3 DNA: TGTGCCAGCAGCTACAGAAAAGGGCCTTATAGCAATCAGCCCCAGCATTTT; D gene: .; V gene: TRBV7-3; clone size: .; J gene: TRBJ1-5
CDR3 protein: CASSSRGGAPPYEQYF; CDR3 DNA: TGTGCCAGCAGTTCCCGGGGGGGGGCGCCCCCCTACGAGCAGTACTTC; D gene: TRBD2; V gene: TRBV6-5; clone size: .; J gene: TRBJ2-7
CDR3 protein: CSVEFAPSGANVLTF; CDR3 DNA: TGCAGCGTTGAATTTGCCCCCTCCGGGGCCAACGTCCTGACTTTC; D gene: .; V gene: TRBV29-1; clone size: .; J gene: TRBJ2-6
CDR3 protein: CASSLSTPDRANQPQHF; CDR3 DNA: TGTGCCAGCAGTTTAAGTACCCCCGACAGGGCCAATCAGCCCCAGCATTTT; D gene: TRBD1; V gene: TRBV28; clone size: .; J gene: TRBJ1-5
CDR3 protein: CASSIDESPHDTQYF; CDR3 DNA: TGTGCCAGTAGTATCGATGAGAGCCCACACGATACGCAGTATTTT; D gene: .; V gene: TRBV19; clone size: once; J gene: TRBJ2-3
CDR3 protein: CASKLTVSNQPQHF; CDR3 DNA: TGTGCCAGCAAACTGACGGTTAGCAATCAGCCCCAGCATTTT; D gene: .; V gene: TRBV6-5; clone size: .; J gene: TRBJ1-5
CDR3 protein: CSVESVRQHSNYGYTF; CDR3 DNA: TGCAGCGTTGAATCGGTCAGACAGCACTCTAACTATGGCTACACCTTC; D gene: .; V gene: TRBV29-1; clone size: .; J gene: TRBJ1-2
CDR3 protein: CASSTMTGRGDSNQPQHF; CDR3 DNA: TGTGCCAGCAGCACCATGACAGGACGGGGGGATAGCAATCAGCCCCAGCATTTT; D gene: .; V gene: TRBV7-9; clone size: .; J gene: TRBJ1-5
CDR3 protein: CASSSIASLREKNTGELFF; CDR3 DNA: TGTGCCAGCAGCTCCATTGCCTCCTTGAGAGAGAAAAACACCGGGGAGCTGTTTTTT; D gene: .; V gene: TRBV5-4; clone size: .; J gene: TRBJ2-2
CDR3 protein: CASSRGSFSDTQYF; CDR3 DNA: TGTGCCAGCAGTCGCGGGAGTTTCTCAGATACGCAGTATTTT; D gene: TRBD2; V gene: TRBV6-5; clone size: .; J gene: TRBJ2-3
CDR3 protein: CSVGGLAGSGELFF; CDR3 DNA: TGCAGCGTTGGTGGGCTAGCGGGATCCGGGGAGCTGTTTTTT; D gene: TRBD2; V gene: TRBV29-1; clone size: .; J gene: TRBJ2-2
CDR3 protein: CASSWTGLNTEAFF; CDR3 DNA: TGTGCCAGCAGTTGGACAGGCTTGAACACTGAAGCTTTCTTT; D gene: TRBD1; V gene: TRBV27; clone size: .; J gene: TRBJ1-1
CDR3 protein: CASSLGAGAFYEQYF; CDR3 DNA: TGTGCCAGCAGCTTAGGAGCGGGAGCCTTCTACGAGCAGTACTTC; D gene: TRBD2; V gene: TRBV7-2; clone size: .; J gene: TRBJ2-7
CDR3 protein: CASSQGQGVVGYTF; CDR3 DNA: TGTGCCAGCAGTCAGGGACAGGGGGTTGTTGGCTACACCTTC; D gene: TRBD1; V gene: TRBV28; clone size: once; J gene: TRBJ1-2
CDR3 protein: CASSQGFSGRDTQYF; CDR3 DNA: TGCGCCAGCAGCCAAGGTTTTAGCGGGAGGGATACGCAGTATTTT; D gene: TRBD2; V gene: TRBV4-1; clone size: .; J gene: TRBJ2-3
CDR3 protein: CASSLVATEAFF; CDR3 DNA: TGTGCCAGCAGCTTAGTCGCCACTGAAGCTTTCTTT; D gene: .; V gene: TRBV7-8; clone size: .; J gene: TRBJ1-1
CDR3 protein: CASSYQGGTGNTIYF; CDR3 DNA: TGTGCCAGCAGTTATCAAGGAGGGACTGGAAACACCATATATTTT; D gene: .; V gene: TRBV6-5; clone size: .; J gene: TRBJ1-3
CDR3 protein: CASSESGQASGYTF; CDR3 DNA: TGTGCCAGCAGTGAATCGGGACAGGCCTCTGGCTACACCTTC; D gene: TRBD1; V gene: TRBV6-1; clone size: few; J gene: TRBJ1-2
CDR3 protein: CASSTPEGLSYGYTF; CDR3 DNA: TGTGCCAGCAGTACCCCCGAGGGATTATCATATGGCTACACCTTC; D gene: .; V gene: TRBV28; clone size: .; J gene: TRBJ1-2
CDR3 protein: CASSPSGFSSGANVLTF; CDR3 DNA: TGCGCCAGCAGCCCCTCGGGATTTAGCTCTGGGGCCAACGTCCTGACTTTC; D gene: .; V gene: TRBV5-1; clone size: .; J gene: TRBJ2-6
CDR3 protein: CASSLEGRELFF; CDR3 DNA: TGTGCCAGCAGCTTAGAAGGGCGGGAGCTGTTTTTT; D gene: .; V gene: TRBV7-6; clone size: .; J gene: TRBJ2-2
CDR3 protein: CASRAGQGNGYTF; CDR3 DNA: TGTGCCAGCAGGGCCGGACAGGGCAATGGCTACACCTTC; D gene: TRBD1; V gene: TRBV2; clone size: .; J gene: TRBJ1-2
CDR3 protein: CASRRDSSRGEQFF; CDR3 DNA: TGTGCCAGCAGGAGGGACTCCTCGAGGGGTGAGCAGTTCTTC; D gene: .; V gene: TRBV2; clone size: .; J gene: TRBJ2-1
CDR3 protein: CASSYVPNTEAFF; CDR3 DNA: TGTGCCAGCAGTTACGTTCCTAACACTGAAGCTTTCTTT; D gene: .; V gene: TRBV6-6; clone size: .; J gene: TRBJ1-1
CDR3 protein: CATSRDWTEGGYTF; CDR3 DNA: TGTGCCACCAGCAGAGATTGGACAGAGGGTGGCTACACCTTC; D gene: .; V gene: TRBV15; clone size: .; J gene: TRBJ1-2
CDR3 protein: CASSQTGGWREYEQYF; CDR3 DNA: TGTGCCAGTAGCCAAACAGGGGGCTGGCGGGAATACGAGCAGTACTTC; D gene: TRBD1; V gene: TRBV19; clone size: .; J gene: TRBJ2-7
CDR3 protein: CASSYKTGDGAFF; CDR3 DNA: TGTGCCAGCAGTTACAAAACAGGGGACGGAGCTTTCTTT; D gene: TRBD1; V gene: TRBV6-5; clone size: .; J gene: TRBJ1-1
CDR3 protein: CASTHSSGGSYEQYF; CDR3 DNA: TGTGCCAGCACCCATAGTAGCGGGGGATCCTACGAGCAGTACTTC; D gene: TRBD2; V gene: TRBV28; clone size: few; J gene: TRBJ2-7
CDR3 protein: CASSRDRQETQYF; CDR3 DNA: TGTGCCAGCAGCCGTGACAGGCAAGAGACCCAGTACTTC; D gene: .; V gene: TRBV7-6; clone size: .; J gene: TRBJ2-5
CDR3 protein: CAISVSGDSYNEQFF; CDR3 DNA: TGTGCCATCAGTGTGAGCGGGGACTCCTACAATGAGCAGTTCTTC; D gene: TRBD2; V gene: TRBV10-3; clone size: .; J gene: TRBJ2-1
CDR3 protein: CSVGKSQGFTEAFF; CDR3 DNA: TGCAGCGTTGGGAAAAGTCAGGGTTTCACTGAAGCTTTCTTT; D gene: .; V gene: TRBV29-1; clone size: .; J gene: TRBJ1-1
CDR3 protein: CASSLDNRGYNSPLHF; CDR3 DNA: TGCGCCAGCAGCTTGGACAACCGGGGCTATAATTCACCCCTCCACTTT; D gene: .; V gene: TRBV5-1; clone size: .; J gene: TRBJ1-6
CDR3 protein: CAWSVGFGQPQHF; CDR3 DNA: TGTGCCTGGAGTGTGGGGTTTGGTCAGCCCCAGCATTTT; D gene: .; V gene: TRBV30; clone size: .; J gene: TRBJ1-5
CDR3 protein: CASSLPIGTSGNEQYF; CDR3 DNA: TGTGCCAGTAGTCTTCCGATTGGGACTAGCGGGAATGAGCAGTACTTC; D gene: TRBD2; V gene: TRBV19; clone size: .; J gene: TRBJ2-7